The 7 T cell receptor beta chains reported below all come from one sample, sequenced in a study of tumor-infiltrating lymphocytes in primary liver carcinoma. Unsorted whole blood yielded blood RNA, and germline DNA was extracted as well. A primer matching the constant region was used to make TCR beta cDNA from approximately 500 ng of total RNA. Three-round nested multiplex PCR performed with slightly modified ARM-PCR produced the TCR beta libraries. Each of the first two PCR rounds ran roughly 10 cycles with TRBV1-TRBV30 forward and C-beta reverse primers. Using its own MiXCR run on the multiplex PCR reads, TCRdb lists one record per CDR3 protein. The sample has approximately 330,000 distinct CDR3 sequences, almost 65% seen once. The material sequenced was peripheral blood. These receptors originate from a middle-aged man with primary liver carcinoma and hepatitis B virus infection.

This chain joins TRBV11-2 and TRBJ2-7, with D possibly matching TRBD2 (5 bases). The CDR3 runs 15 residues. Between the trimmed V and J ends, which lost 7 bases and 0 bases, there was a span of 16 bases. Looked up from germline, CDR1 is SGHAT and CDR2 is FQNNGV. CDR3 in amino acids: CASTLGAASSYEQYF. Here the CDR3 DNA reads TGTGCCAGCACTTTGGGAGCAGCTTCCTCCTACGAGCAGTACTTC.

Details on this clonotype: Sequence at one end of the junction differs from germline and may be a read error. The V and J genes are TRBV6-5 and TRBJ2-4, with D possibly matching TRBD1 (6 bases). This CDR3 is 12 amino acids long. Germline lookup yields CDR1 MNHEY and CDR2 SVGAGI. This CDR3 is CTSTGMWDIQYF. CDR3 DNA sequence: TGTACCAGCACCGGGATGTGGGACATTCAATACTTC.

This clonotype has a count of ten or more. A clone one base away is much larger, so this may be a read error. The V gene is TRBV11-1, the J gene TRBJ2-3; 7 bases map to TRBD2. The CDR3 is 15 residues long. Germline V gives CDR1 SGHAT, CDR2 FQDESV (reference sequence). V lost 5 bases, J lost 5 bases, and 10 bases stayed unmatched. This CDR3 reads CASSLLAERRDTQYF. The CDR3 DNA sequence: TGTGCCAGCAGCCTGCTAGCGGAGAGGAGAGATACGCAGTATTTT.

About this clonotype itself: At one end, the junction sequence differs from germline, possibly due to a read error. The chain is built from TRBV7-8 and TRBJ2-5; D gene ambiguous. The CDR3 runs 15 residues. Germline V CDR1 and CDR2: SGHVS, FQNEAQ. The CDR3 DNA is TGTGCCAGCAACTTAAGTAGAGCCCGTCAAGAGACCCAGTACTTC. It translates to CASNLSRARQETQYF.

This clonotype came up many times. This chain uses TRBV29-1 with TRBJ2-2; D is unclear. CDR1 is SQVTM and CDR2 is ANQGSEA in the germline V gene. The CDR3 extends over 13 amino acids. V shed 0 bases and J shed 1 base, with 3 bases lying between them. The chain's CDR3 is CSVEEQNTGELFF. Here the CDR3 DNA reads TGCAGCGTTGAAGAACAGAACACCGGGGAGCTGTTTTTT.

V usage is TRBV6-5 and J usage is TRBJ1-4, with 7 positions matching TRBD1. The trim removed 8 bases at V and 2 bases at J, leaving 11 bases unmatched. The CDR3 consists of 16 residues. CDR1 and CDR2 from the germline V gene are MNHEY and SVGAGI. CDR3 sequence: CASRRTGAWTNEKLFF. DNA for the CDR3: TGTGCCAGCCGCAGGACAGGAGCTTGGACTAATGAAAAACTGTTTTTT.

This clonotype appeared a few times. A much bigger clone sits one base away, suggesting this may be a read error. For the CDR3, the DNA is TGTGCCAGCAGTTACTCTCTTGCGGTTCATCTCGATGGCTACACCTTC. This codes for CASSYSLAVHLDGYTF. The chain has TRBV6-5 and TRBJ1-2; D not certain. Trimming took off 0 bases at V and 6 bases at J, with 17 bases between the two ends. The CDR3 length is 16 residues. Germline V gene data show CDR1 as MNHEY and CDR2 as SVGAGI.